These T cell receptor beta chains were read from a single sample in a study of blood T cell repertoires in COVID-19. Sequencing used immunoSEQ multiplex PCR; TCRdb keeps in-frame clones, though not all of them. The table shows around 60,000 clones, with just under 85% occurring only once. Source material: peripheral blood. All receptors come from a man between 65 and 80 years old with acute or convalescent COVID-19. The CDR3 runs from the conserved cysteine through the conserved F or W. A D gene is named only where the DNA matches it firmly. Clone size is shown for a subset of rows, as once, few, many or a class of expanded clone.

abundance	v_gene	d_gene	j_gene	CDR3aa	CDR3nt
NA	TRBV18	NA	TRBJ2-2	CASSPNSRGNTGELFF	TGTGCCAGCTCACCCAACTCTCGGGGGAACACCGGGGAGCTGTTTTTT
NA	TRBV5-1	TRBD1	TRBJ2-2	CASTKGALNTGELFF	TGCGCCAGCACAAAGGGGGCGTTGAACACCGGGGAGCTGTTTTTT
NA	TRBV18	NA	TRBJ2-7	CASSPGQTSYEQYF	TGTGCCAGCTCACCAGGACAGACCTCCTACGAGCAGTACTTC
NA	TRBV9	NA	TRBJ1-1	CASSGFSGREAFF	TGTGCCAGCAGCGGATTCTCAGGGCGTGAAGCTTTCTTT
NA	TRBV5-6	NA	TRBJ1-1	CASSLDGRAAEAFF	TGTGCCAGCAGCTTGGACGGGAGGGCGGCTGAAGCTTTCTTT
NA	TRBV5-1	TRBD2	TRBJ2-7	CASSPGGTGLYEQYF	TGCGCCAGCAGTCCGGGGGGGACGGGACTTTACGAGCAGTACTTC
NA	TRBV28	TRBD2	TRBJ2-2	CASRPGLAGGGELFF	TGTGCCAGCAGGCCGGGACTAGCGGGTGGCGGGGAGCTGTTTTTT
few	TRBV2	TRBD2	TRBJ2-7	CASSKADLAGGYEQYF	TGTGCCAGCAGCAAAGCCGATTTGGCGGGAGGATACGAGCAGTACTTC
few	TRBV5-1	NA	TRBJ2-5	CASSAYGGGPQETQYF	TGCGCCAGCAGCGCCTACGGCGGGGGCCCTCAAGAGACCCAGTACTTC
NA	TRBV7-2	TRBD2	TRBJ2-1	CASSTYSGSGVFF	TGTGCCAGCAGCACCTATAGCGGGTCCGGGGTCTTCTTC
NA	TRBV5-1	NA	TRBJ2-4	CASSLAQQADIQYF	TGCGCCAGCAGCTTGGCCCAACAGGCGGACATTCAGTACTTC
NA	TRBV5-1	TRBD1	TRBJ2-2	CASSSGTGYTGELFF	TGCGCCAGCAGTTCCGGGACAGGGTACACCGGGGAGCTGTTTTTT
few	TRBV9	NA	TRBJ2-1	CASSVMGANEQFF	TGTGCCAGCAGCGTAATGGGGGCTAATGAGCAGTTCTTC
NA	TRBV29-1	TRBD1	TRBJ2-7	CSVLGQGYEQYF	TGCAGCGTGCTGGGACAGGGGTACGAGCAGTACTTC
NA	TRBV3-1/TRBV3-2	NA	TRBJ2-2	CASSQVEQPGELFF	TGTGCCAGCAGCCAAGTGGAACAGCCCGGGGAGCTGTTTTTT
NA	TRBV4-1	TRBD1	TRBJ1-4	CASSQDPPGQGGEKLFF	TGCGCCAGCAGCCAAGATCCACCGGGACAGGGAGGAGAAAAACTGTTTTTT
NA	TRBV6-4	NA	TRBJ2-7	CASSAHRPGQAYEQYF	TGTGCCAGCAGTGCCCACCGGCCGGGACAAGCCTACGAGCAGTACTTC
NA	TRBV6-5	NA	TRBJ2-1	CASSYLGGPWGEQFF	TGTGCCAGCAGTTACCTCGGGGGGCCCTGGGGTGAGCAGTTCTTC
NA	TRBV5-5	NA	TRBJ1-5	CASSRSVTSSNQPQHF	TGTGCCAGCAGCCGTTCCGTTACATCTAGCAATCAGCCCCAGCATTTT
few	TRBV18	NA	TRBJ1-6	CASSPVREGNSPLHF	TGTGCCAGCTCACCAGTCAGGGAGGGGAATTCACCCCTCCACTTT